This TCR beta chain derives from a study of shared clonotypes between healthy human individuals (TCRdb year 2020). General notes on the study: Three men and a couple of women, aged 18 to 49 years, made up the cohort. Per donor, leukapheresis produced somewhere between about 0.94 and 9.5 billion PBMCs. For each donor, CD4 naive and CD4 memory were each run on three plates, CD8 naive on two plates, and CD8 memory on one plate. To estimate repertoire size and how much clonotypes are shared between individuals, the study performed deep sequencing of blood TCR repertoires from five healthy adults. Libraries were prepared and TCR repertoires were sequenced by different laboratories using diverse techniques, in order to increase sequencing depth and limit assay-specific biases.

The paper as a whole reports these results and caveats: Naive subsets generally had larger estimated clonotype richness than memory subsets did. Sharing across four donors was observed for 4.5% to 6.5% of naive CD4, about 4% of naive CD8, roughly 2.4% of memory CD4, and roughly 0.43% of memory CD8 clonotypes. Clonotypes shared by all four sorted-subset donors showed higher generation probabilities than non-shared clonotypes. Incomplete sequencing was indicated by rarefaction of sorted-subset datasets, despite the large sequencing depth. Sampling was restricted to blood, and TCR repertoires in tissue are likely to differ from TCR repertoires in blood. Based on pairwise subsampling, the degree of clonotype sharing among donors was expected to be affected by sequencing depth. Because the study included only a small number of donors, the genetic and exposure-history diversity represented was limited.

To note about this clone: No cognate antigen has been identified for it. No quality values exist for individual bases; no much larger clone is one base distant.

Healthy HIV-negative adults with no recently reported acute infections or vaccinations were included as donors. Every donor was a Caucasian adult living in Nashville, Tennessee, USA. CD4+ T cells were enriched by magnetic negative selection; naive cells were then positively selected on CD45RA, and the negative fraction formed the memory subset. Blood was obtained by leukapheresis, after which PBMCs were separated by Ficoll-Histopaque density gradient centrifugation and cryopreserved in liquid nitrogen vapor phase. Analytical flow cytometry was used to check the purity and quantity of every magnetically sorted T cell population. From each sorted fraction, genomic DNA was isolated and quantified by UV absorbance on a Nanodrop 2000c. V is shortened by 5 bases, J by 4 bases, and the region joining them spans 8 bases. Reading from cysteine to phenylalanine, the CDR3 counts 12 amino acids. Here the CDR3 DNA is all that survives: 36 bases in frame from base 1. Per the germline V gene (reference sequence), LNHDA is the CDR1 and SQIVND is the CDR2.

Using the deep immunoSEQ assay, TCR CDR3 regions were amplified from genomic DNA by multiplex PCR. For each cell subset, the extracted genomic DNA was distributed evenly across all wells of several immunoSEQ 96-well plates, and each plate served as one replicate. For sorted subsets, approximately 190 ng genomic DNA, equal to about 30,000 T cell genomes, was loaded into each replicate PCR. Purified libraries were quantified with a Qubit 3.0 fluorometer, sized on a Bioanalyzer 2100, and re-quantified with the KAPA Library Quantification kit. Every immunoSEQ 96-well plate was sequenced on a separate single-read 150-cycle Illumina NextSeq 550 flow cell. As for the original processing: The immunoSEQ output contained only junctional sequences without quality scores, so filtering could not match that applied to full-length reads. To assign V/J genes and CDR3, sequences were annotated using PyIR, a Python wrapper for IgBLAST v1.9, with IMGT germline references. Any read was removed if the V/J assignment was weak (E-value above 1e-6), the CDR3 was missing, or the read contained stop codons, out-of-frame junctions, or ambiguous translated residues. A V3J clonotype was defined by an identical inferred V gene, J gene, and CDR3 amino acid sequence. Percentage overlap between repertoires was calculated by dividing the number of shared unique clonotypes by the size of the smaller repertoire. Richness of each repertoire was evaluated using RTK rarefaction, the Chao1 estimator, and Recon v2.1 estimates of unobserved clonotypes. OLGA was used to compute generation probabilities for all TCRbeta clonotypes that the gDNA method yielded from a handful of donors. TCRdb took this table from immuneACCESS and kept in-frame rearrangements with V and J called. Such tables lack part of the clones; where checked against another copy, unresolved V genes explain under half of the gap, and the rest is unexplained. That table gives V, J and clone size, and the DNA gave D and trimming. This sample gives approximately 1,000,000 clones in total; around 78% of them show up just once. More than 0.5% of the sample is held by the ten biggest clonotypes.

Rearrangement joined TRBV19 to TRBJ1-2; the D gene remains uncertain. Sequencing used memory CD4+ T cells from PBMCs. Per the publication, the cell subset or site label means: CD45RA-negative fraction. The TCR was taken from a man aged 18 to 29 in good health. Some clones in this sample may be carry-over from other donors' samples. In nucleotide form, the sequence is TGTGCCAGTAGTTTTCCCCTCTATGGCTACACCTTC. Its translation reads: CASSFPLYGYTF.